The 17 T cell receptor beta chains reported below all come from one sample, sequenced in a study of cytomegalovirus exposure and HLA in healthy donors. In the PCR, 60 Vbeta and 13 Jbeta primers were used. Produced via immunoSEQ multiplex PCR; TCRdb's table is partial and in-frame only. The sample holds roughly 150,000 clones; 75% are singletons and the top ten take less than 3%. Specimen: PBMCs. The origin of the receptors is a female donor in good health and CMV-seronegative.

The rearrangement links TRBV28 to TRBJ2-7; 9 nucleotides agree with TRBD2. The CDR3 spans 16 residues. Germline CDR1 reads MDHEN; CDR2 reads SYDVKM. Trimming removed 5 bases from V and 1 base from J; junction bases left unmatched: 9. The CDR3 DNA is TGTGCCAGCAGTGGCCCCGGGAGCGGGAGGTCCTACGAGCAGTACTTC. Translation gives CASSGPGSGRSYEQYF.

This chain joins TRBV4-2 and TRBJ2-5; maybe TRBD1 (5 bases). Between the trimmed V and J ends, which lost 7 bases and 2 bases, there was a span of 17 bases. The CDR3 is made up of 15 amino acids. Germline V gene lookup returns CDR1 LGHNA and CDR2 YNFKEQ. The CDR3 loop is CASTPRLGPQETQYF. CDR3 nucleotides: TGTGCCAGCACTCCCCGCTTGGGGCCACAAGAGACCCAGTACTTC.

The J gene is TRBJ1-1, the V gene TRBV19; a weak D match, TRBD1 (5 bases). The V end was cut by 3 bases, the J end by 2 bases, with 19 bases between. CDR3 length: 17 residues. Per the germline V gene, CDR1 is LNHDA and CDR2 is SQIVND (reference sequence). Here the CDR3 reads CASSIYRSFGPNTEAFF. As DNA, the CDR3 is TGTGCCAGTAGTATTTACAGGTCCTTTGGACCTAACACTGAAGCTTTCTTT. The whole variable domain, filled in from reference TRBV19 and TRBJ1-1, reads DGGITQSPKYLFRKEGQNVTLSCEQNLNHDAMYWYRQDPGQGLRLIYYSQIVNDFQKGDIAEGYSVSREKKESFPLTVTSAQKNPTAFYLCASSIYRSFGPNTEAFFGQGTRLTVV.

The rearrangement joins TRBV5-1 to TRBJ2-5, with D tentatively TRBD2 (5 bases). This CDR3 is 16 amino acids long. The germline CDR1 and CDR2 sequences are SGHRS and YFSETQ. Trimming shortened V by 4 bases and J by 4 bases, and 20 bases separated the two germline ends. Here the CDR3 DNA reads TGCGCCAGCAGCGGAGTTTTTGGGCTAGCTGTAGAGACCCAGTACTTC. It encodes CASSGVFGLAVETQYF.

CDR3 DNA: TGTGCCAGCAGCTTAGATTATAGCTCCTACGAGCAGTACTTC. This translates into CASSLDYSSYEQYF. J is TRBJ2-7 and V is TRBV7-2, with D unresolved. Deletions cut 1 base from V and 0 bases from J, with 7 bases between. The CDR3 spans 14 residues. The germline V gene encodes CDR1 SGHTA and CDR2 FQGNSA.

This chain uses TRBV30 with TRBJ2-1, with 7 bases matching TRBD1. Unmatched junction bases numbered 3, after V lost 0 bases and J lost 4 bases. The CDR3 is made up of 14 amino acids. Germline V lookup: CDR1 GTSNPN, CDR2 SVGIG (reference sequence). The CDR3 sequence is CAWSVGQAYNEQFF. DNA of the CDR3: TGTGCCTGGAGTGTAGGACAGGCGTACAATGAGCAGTTCTTC.

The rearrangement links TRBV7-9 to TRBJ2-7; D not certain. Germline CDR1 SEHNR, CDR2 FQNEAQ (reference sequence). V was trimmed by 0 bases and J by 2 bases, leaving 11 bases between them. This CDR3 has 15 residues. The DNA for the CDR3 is TGTGCCAGCAGCTTAGCTCACCCAGACACCTACGAGCAGTACTTC. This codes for CASSLAHPDTYEQYF.

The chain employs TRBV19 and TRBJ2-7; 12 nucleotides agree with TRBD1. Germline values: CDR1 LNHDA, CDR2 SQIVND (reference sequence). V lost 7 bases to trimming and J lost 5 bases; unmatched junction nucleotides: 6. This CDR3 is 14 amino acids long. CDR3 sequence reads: CASTPGQGANEQYF. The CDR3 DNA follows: TGTGCCAGTACCCCGGGACAGGGGGCAAACGAGCAGTACTTC.

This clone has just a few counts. Here the CDR3 DNA reads TGTGCCAGCAGTAAGACAGGGGGCTGGGGACAGCCCCAGCATTTT. Its translation is CASSKTGGWGQPQHF. The J gene is TRBJ1-5, the V gene TRBV6-5; 10 bases map to TRBD1. V lost 5 bases to trimming and J lost 7 bases; unmatched junction nucleotides: 8. Germline loops: CDR1 MNHEY, CDR2 SVGAGI. This CDR3 has 15 amino acids.

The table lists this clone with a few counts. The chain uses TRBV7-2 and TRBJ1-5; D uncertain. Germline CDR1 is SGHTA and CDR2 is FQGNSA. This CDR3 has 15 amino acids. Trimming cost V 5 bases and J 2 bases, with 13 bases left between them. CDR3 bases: TGTGCCAGCAGCCTCGGGTCCGGTGGCAATCAGCCCCAGCATTTT. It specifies CASSLGSGGNQPQHF.

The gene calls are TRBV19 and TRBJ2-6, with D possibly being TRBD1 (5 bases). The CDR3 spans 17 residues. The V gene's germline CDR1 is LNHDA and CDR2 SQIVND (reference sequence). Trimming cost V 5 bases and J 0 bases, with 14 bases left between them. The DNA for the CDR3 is TGTGCCAGTAGTCCAGGGCTGATACACTCTGGGGCCAACGTCCTGACTTTC. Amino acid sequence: CASSPGLIHSGANVLTF.

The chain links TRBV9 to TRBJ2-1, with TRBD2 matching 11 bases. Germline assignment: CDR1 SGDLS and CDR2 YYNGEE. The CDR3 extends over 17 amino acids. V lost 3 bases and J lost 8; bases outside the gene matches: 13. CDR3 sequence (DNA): TGTGCCAGCAGCGCAATACCGACTGGACTAGCGGGCTATGAGCAGTTCTTC. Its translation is CASSAIPTGLAGYEQFF.

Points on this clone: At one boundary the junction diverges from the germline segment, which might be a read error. CDR3 region: CASSISTSHGYERYF. The CDR3 bases are TGTGCCAGCAGCATCTCGACTAGCCATGGGTACGAGCGGTACTTC. The chain couples TRBV9 to TRBJ2-7, with TRBD2 matching 7 bases. The CDR3 is 15 amino acids. CDR1 SGDLS and CDR2 YYNGEE come from the germline V gene.

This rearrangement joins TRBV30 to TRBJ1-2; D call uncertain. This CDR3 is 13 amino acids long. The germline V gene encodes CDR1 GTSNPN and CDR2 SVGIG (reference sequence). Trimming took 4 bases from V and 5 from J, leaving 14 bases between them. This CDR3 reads CAWMAGTVYGYTF. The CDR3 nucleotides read TGTGCCTGGATGGCAGGAACCGTGTATGGCTACACCTTC. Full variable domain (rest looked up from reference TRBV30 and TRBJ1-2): SQTIHQWPATLVQPVGSPLSLECTVEGTSNPNLYWYRQAAGRGLQLLFYSVGIGQISSEVPQNLSASRPQDRQFILSSKKLLLSDSGFYLCAWMAGTVYGYTFGSGTRLTVV.

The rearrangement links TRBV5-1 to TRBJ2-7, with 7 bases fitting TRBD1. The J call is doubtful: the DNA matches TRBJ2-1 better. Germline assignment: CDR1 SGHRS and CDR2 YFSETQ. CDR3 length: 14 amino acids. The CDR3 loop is CASGPGQSYNEQFF. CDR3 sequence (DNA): TGCGCCAGCGGTCCGGGACAGTCCTACAATGAGCAGTTCTTC.

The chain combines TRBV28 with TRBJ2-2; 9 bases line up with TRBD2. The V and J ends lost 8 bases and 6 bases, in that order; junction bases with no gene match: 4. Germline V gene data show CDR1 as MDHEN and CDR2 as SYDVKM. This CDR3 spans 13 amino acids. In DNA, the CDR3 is TGTGCCAGCGGAATAGCGGGAGCCGGGGAGCTGTTTTTT. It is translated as CASGIAGAGELFF. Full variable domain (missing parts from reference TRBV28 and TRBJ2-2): DVKVTQSSRYLVKRTGEKVFLECVQDMDHENMFWYRQDPGLGLRLIYFSYDVKMKEKGDIPEGYSVSREKKERFSLILESASTNQTSMYLCASGIAGAGELFFGEGSRLTVL.

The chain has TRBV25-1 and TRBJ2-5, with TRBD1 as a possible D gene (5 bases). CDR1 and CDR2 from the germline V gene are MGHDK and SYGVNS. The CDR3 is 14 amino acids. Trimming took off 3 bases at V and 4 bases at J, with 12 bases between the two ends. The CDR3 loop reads CASSDREYRETQYF. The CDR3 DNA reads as TGTGCCAGCAGTGACAGGGAATATCGAGAGACCCAGTACTTC.